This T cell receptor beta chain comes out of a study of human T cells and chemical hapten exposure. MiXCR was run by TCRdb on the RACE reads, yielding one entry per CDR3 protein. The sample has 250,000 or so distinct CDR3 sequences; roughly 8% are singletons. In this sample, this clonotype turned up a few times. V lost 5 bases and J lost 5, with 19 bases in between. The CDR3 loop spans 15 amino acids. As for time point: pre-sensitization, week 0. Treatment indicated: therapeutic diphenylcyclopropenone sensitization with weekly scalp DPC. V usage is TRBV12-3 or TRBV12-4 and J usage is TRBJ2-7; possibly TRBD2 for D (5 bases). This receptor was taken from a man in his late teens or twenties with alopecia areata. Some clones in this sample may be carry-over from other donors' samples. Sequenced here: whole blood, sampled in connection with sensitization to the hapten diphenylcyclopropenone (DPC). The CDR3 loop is CASSAERTGRNEQYF. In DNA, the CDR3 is TGTGCCAGCAGTGCCGAACGAACGGGGAGAAACGAGCAGTACTTC.